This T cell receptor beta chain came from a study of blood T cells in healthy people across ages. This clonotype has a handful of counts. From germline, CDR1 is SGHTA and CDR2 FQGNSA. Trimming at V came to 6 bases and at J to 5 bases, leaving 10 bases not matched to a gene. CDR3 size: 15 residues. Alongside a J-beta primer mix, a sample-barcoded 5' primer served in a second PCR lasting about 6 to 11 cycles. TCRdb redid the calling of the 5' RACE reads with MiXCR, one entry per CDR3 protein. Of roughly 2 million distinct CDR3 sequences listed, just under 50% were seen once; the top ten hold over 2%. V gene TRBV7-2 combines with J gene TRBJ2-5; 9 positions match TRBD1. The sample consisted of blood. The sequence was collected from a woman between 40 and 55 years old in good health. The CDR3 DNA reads TGTGCCAGCAGAGCCGACAGGGGGGGTTCGGAGACCCAGTACTTC. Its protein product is CASRADRGGSETQYF.